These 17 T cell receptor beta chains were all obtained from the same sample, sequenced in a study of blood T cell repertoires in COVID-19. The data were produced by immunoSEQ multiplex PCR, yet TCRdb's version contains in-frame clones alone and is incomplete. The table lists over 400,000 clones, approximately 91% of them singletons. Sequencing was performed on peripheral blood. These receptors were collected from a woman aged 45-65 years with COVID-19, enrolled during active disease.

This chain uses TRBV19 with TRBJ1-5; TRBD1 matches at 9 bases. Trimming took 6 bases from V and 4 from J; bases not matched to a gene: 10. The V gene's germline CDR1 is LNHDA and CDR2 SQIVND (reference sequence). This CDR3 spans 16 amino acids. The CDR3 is CASRGSDRGTNQPQHF. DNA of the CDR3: TGTGCCAGTAGGGGCTCGGACAGGGGAACGAATCAGCCCCAGCATTTT.

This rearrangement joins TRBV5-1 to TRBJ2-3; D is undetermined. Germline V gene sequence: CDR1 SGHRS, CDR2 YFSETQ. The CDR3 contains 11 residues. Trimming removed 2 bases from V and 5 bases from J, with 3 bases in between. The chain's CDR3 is CASSFKDTQYF. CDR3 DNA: TGCGCCAGCAGCTTTAAAGATACGCAGTATTTT.

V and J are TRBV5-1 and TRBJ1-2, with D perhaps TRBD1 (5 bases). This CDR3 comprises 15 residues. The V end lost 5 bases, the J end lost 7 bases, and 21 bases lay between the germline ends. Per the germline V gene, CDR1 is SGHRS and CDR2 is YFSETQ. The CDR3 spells CASSPAGRLPGGYTF. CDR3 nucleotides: TGCGCCAGCAGTCCAGCGGGGCGGCTACCAGGTGGCTACACCTTC.

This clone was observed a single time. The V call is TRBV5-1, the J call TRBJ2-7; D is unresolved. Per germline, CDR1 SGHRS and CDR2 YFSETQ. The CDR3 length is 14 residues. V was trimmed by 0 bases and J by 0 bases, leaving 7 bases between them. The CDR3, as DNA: TGCGCCAGCAGCTTGGCGTCCAGCTCCTACGAGCAGTACTTC. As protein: CASSLASSSYEQYF.

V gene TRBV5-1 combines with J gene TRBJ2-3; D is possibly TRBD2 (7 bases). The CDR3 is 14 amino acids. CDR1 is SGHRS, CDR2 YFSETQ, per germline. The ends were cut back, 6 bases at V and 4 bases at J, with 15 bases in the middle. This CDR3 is CASIEGGAADTQYF. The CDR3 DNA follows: TGCGCCAGCATCGAGGGGGGGGCGGCAGATACGCAGTATTTT.

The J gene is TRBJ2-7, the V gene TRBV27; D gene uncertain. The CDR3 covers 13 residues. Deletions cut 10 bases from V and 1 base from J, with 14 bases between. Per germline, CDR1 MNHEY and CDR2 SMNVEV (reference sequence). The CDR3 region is CATRPLSSYEQYF. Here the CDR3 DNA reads TGTGCCACCAGACCGCTATCATCCTACGAGCAGTACTTC.

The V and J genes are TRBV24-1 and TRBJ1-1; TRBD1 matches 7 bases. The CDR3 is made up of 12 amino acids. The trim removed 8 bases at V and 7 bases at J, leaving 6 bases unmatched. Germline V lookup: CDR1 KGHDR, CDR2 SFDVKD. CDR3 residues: CATNSGQIEAFF. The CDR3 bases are TGTGCCACCAATTCGGGACAGATTGAAGCTTTCTTT.

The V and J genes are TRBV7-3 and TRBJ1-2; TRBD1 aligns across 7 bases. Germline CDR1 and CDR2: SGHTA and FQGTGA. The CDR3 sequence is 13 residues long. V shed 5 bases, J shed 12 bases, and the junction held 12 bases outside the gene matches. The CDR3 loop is CASSPQGGYANTF. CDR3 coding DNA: TGTGCCAGCAGCCCTCAGGGGGGCTACGCGAACACCTTC.

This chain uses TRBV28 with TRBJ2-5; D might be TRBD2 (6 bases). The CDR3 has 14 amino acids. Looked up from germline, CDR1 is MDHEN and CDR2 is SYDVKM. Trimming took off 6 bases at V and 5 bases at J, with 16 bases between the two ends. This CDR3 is CASSPAGGGETQYF. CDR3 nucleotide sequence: TGTGCCAGCAGCCCAGCAGGTGGGGGGGAGACCCAGTACTTC.

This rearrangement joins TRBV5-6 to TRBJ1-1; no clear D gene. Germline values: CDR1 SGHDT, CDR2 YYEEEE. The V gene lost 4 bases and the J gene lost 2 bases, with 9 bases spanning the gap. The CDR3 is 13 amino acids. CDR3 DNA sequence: TGTGCCAGCAGCGCGGGGAGTAACACTGAAGCTTTCTTT. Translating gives CASSAGSNTEAFF. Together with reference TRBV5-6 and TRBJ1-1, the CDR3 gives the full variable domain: DAGVTQSPTHLIKTRGQQVTLRCSPKSGHDTVSWYQQALGQGPQFIFQYYEEEERQRGNFPDRFSGHQFPNYSSELNVNALLLGDSALYLCASSAGSNTEAFFGQGTRLTVV.

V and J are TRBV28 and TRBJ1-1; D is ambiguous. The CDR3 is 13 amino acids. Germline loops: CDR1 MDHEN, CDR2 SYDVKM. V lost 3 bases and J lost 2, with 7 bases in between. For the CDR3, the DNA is TGTGCCAGCAGTTTCGAGGGCAACACTGAAGCTTTCTTT. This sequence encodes CASSFEGNTEAFF.

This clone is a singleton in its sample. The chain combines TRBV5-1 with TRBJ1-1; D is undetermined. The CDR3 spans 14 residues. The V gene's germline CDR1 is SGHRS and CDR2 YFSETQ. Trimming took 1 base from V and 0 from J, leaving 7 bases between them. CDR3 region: CASSLFGVNTEAFF. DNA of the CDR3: TGCGCCAGCAGCTTGTTCGGGGTGAACACTGAAGCTTTCTTT. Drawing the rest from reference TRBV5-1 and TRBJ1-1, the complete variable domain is KAGVTQTPRYLIKTRGQQVTLSCSPISGHRSVSWYQQTPGQGLQFLFEYFSETQRNKGNFPGRFSGRQFSNSRSEMNVSTLELGDSALYLCASSLFGVNTEAFFGQGTRLTVV.

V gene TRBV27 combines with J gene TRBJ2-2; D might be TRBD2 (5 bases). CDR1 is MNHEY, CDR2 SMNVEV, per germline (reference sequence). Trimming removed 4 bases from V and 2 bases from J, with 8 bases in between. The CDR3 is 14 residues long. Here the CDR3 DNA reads TGTGCCAGCAGTTCGAGGACTAACACCGGGGAGCTGTTTTTT. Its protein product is CASSSRTNTGELFF.

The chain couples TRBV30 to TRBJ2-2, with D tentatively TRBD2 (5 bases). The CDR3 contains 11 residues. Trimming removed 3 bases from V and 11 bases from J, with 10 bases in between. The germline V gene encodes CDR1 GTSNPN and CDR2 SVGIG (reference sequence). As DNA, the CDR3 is TGTGCCTGGAGCCGAGGGTTCGAGCTGTTTTTT. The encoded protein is CAWSRGFELFF.

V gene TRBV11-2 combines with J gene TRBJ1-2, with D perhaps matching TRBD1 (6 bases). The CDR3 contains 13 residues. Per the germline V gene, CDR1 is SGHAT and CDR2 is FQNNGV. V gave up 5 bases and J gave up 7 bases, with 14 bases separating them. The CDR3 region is CASSPRGASGYTF. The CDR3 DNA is TGTGCCAGCAGCCCCCGGGGGGCAAGTGGCTACACCTTC.

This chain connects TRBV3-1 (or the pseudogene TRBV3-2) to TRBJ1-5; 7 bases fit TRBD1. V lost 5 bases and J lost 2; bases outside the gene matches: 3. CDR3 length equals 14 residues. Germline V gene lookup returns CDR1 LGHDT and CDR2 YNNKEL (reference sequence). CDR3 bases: TGTGCCAGCAGCTTCCAGGGGGGCAATCAGCCCCAGCATTTT. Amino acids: CASSFQGGNQPQHF.

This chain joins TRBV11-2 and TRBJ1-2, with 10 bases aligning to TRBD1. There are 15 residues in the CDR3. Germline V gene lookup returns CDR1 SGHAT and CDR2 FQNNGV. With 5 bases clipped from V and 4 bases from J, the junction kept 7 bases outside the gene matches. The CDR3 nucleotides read TGTGCCAGCAGCCCAGACAGGGGGCACTTCTATGGCTACACCTTC. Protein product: CASSPDRGHFYGYTF.